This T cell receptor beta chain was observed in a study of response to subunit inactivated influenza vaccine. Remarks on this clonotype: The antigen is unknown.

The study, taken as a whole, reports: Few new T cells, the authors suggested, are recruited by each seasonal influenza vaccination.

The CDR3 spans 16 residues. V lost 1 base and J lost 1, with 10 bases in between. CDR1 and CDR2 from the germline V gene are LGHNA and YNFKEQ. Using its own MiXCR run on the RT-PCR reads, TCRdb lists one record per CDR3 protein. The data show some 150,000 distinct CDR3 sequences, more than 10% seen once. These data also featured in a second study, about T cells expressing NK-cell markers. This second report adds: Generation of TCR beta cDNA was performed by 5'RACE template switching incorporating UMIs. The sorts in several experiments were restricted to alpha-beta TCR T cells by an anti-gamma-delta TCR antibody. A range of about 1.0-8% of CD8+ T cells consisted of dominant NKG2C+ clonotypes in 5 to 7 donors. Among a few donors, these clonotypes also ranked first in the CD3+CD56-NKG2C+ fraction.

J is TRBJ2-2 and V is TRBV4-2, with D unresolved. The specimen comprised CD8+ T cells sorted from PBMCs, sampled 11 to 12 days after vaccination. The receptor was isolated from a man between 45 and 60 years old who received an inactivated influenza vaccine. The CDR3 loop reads CASSQVSRRNTGELFF. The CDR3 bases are TGTGCCAGCAGCCAAGTCTCGCGGCGGAACACCGGGGAGCTGTTTTTT.